This T cell receptor (beta chain) was observed in a study of cytomegalovirus exposure and HLA in healthy donors. Overall study context: Of several hundred genotyped donors, roughly 80% clustered with self-reported Caucasian donors.

To note about this clone: Its antigen is currently unknown.

The CDR3 has 10 amino acids. Germline-derived CDR1 and CDR2 are SGHTA and FQGNSA. Trimming left V 8 bases short and J 5 bases short, with 6 bases between. With 60 Vbeta and 13 Jbeta primers, the PCR was carried out. Sequencing was performed with immunoSEQ multiplex PCR; in TCRdb, only in-frame clones are kept and a portion is missing. The sample yields about 160,000 clones, approximately 80% seen once. Study-wide points: Researchers reported in a later analysis that a missense DCLRE1C variant was tied to TCR beta V- and J-gene trimming. Most likely, a cluster of highly shared sequence variants arose as a sequencing artifact. Some V segments, TRBV6-2 and TRBV6-3 among them, were indistinguishable and were therefore excluded.

The sequence came from a male donor in good health and CMV-seronegative. Sequencing was done on a sample of PBMCs. The chain couples TRBV7-2 to TRBJ1-1, with no clear D. CDR3 DNA sequence: TGTGCCAGCCAGGCGACTGAAGCTTTCTTT. It encodes CASQATEAFF. Drawing the rest from reference TRBV7-2 and TRBJ1-1, the complete variable domain is GAGVSQSPSNKVTEKGKDVELRCDPISGHTALYWYRQSLGQGLEFLIYFQGNSAPDKSGLPSDRFSAERTGGSVSTLTIQRTQQEDSAVYLCASQATEAFFGQGTRLTVV.